This passage covers 3 T cell receptor beta chains from one sample sequenced in a study of blood T cells in healthy people across ages. Sample-barcoded 5' priming and a J-beta primer mix drove a second PCR of about 6 to 12 cycles. TCRdb re-called the 5' RACE reads with MiXCR, one entry per CDR3 protein. Among roughly 720,000 distinct CDR3 sequences listed, approximately 53% were seen once. Material for sequencing was blood. The receptor set was obtained from a man at least 80 years old in good health.

The chain couples TRBV6-6 to TRBJ1-1, with D possibly matching TRBD1 (6 bases). The CDR3 spans 14 residues. CDR1 and CDR2 from the germline V gene are MNHNY and SVGAGI (reference sequence). The V gene lost 4 bases and the J gene lost 6 bases, with 15 bases spanning the gap. DNA for the CDR3: TGTGCCAGCAGTTCTCAGGGGCGAAGAGCTGAAGCTTTCTTT. Its protein is CASSSQGRRAEAFF.

The chain combines TRBV20-1 with TRBJ1-1; D gene ambiguous. Per the germline V gene, CDR1 is DFQATT and CDR2 is SNEGSKA (reference sequence). The V gene lost 8 bases and the J gene lost 11 bases, with 15 bases spanning the gap. This CDR3 comprises 10 residues. CDR3: CSPGEGRAFF. In nucleotides, the CDR3 is TGCAGTCCCGGGGAAGGGCGGGCTTTCTTT.

This chain uses TRBV3-1 with TRBJ2-1, with D unresolved. CDR1 and CDR2 from the germline V gene are LGHDT and YNNKEL (reference sequence). The CDR3 runs 12 residues. Trimming removed 1 base from V and 9 bases from J, with 7 bases in between. In DNA form, the CDR3 reads TGTGCCAGCAGCCAAGCAACCTTTGAGCAGTTCTTC. This gives the protein CASSQATFEQFF.